The sequence of this TCR beta chain was determined in a study of CD8 T cells in ankylosing spondylitis. The TCR beta libraries were generated through quantitative 5'-RACE incorporating molecular barcodes. TCRdb re-analysed the 5' RACE reads in MiXCR, keeping a single row per CDR3 protein. The sample lists some 220,000 distinct CDR3 sequences; roughly a tenth were seen once. The table lists this clonotype with a few counts. The antigen is not known. Germline is not matched at one junction end, which may reflect a read error. Findings and caveats of the study: Reportedly, disease-linked clones are significantly enriched in ankylosing spondylitis patients' matched synovial fluid. Disease-linked clones proved CD8+ and comparatively uncommon in peripheral blood.

This CDR3 region has 19 residues. Sequencing used blood, either unsorted or a sorted T cell fraction (not recorded which). This clonotype originated in a male donor with ankylosing spondylitis or in good health (not recorded which). The chain employs TRBV12-3 or TRBV12-4 and TRBJ2-2, with D maybe TRBD2 (6 bases). CDR3 nucleotides: TGTGCCAGCTGTTTATTAGGGGTATTAGCGGAGCCGAACACCGGGGAGCTGTTTTTT. It codes for CASCLLGVLAEPNTGELFF.